This TCR beta chain was captured in a study of blood T cell repertoires in COVID-19. Study-level information: The origin of the acute and convalescent COVID-19 samples was the United States, Italy and Spain. PBMCs, B-cell-depleted T cells, or T cells were the source of the cDNA or gDNA that made up the material.

All enrollees were about 18 to 100 years old and from 20 to 25 US areas. Authors' methods: Reference gene primers were amplified, and this amplification served to estimate nucleated cell counts. Clones were sequenced by immunoSEQ multiplex PCR, and TCRdb holds only the in-frame ones, with some missing. The V and J calls and clone size were taken over from that table, and D and trimming were inferred from the DNA. This table has hundreds of thousands of clones, 87% appearing once. The CDR3 runs 12 residues. The germline V gene encodes CDR1 SNHLY and CDR2 FYNNEI. Trimming removed 6 bases from V and 7 bases from J, with 9 bases in between.

The chain joins TRBV2 to TRBJ1-4, with D possibly being TRBD1 (5 bases). Sequencing input: PBMCs or T cells enriched from blood (not recorded which). This clonotype originated in a woman younger than 35 with acute COVID-19. DNA of the CDR3: TGTGCCAGCAGAGGGGCTAGTGAAAAACTGTTTTTT. Its protein product is CASRGASEKLFF. The full variable domain, rest sourced from reference TRBV2 and TRBJ1-4, is EPEVTQTPSHQVTQMGQEVILRCVPISNHLYFYWYRQILGQKVEFLVSFYNNEISEKSEIFDDQFSVERPDGSNFTLKIRSTKLEDSAMYFCASRGASEKLFFGSGTQLSVL.